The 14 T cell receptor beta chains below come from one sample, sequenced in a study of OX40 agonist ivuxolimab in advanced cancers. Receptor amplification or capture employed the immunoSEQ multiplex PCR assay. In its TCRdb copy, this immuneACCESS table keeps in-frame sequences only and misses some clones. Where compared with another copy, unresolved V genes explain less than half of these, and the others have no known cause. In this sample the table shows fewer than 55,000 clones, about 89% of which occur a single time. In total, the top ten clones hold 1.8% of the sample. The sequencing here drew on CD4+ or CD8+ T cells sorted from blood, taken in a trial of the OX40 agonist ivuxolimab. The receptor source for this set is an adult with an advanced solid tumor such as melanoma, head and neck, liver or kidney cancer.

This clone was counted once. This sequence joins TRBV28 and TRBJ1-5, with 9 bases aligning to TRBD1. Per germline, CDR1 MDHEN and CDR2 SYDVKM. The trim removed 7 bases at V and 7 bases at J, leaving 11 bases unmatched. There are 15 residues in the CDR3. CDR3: CASTGADRGSQPQHF. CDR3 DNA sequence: TGTGCCAGCACAGGGGCTGACAGGGGGTCACAGCCCCAGCATTTT.

The CDR3 bases are TGTGCCAGCAGTTTTATTGCTAATCCAGGGGAGACCCAGTACTTC. This sequence encodes CASSFIANPGETQYF. The V gene is TRBV6-5, the J gene TRBJ2-5; tentative D call: TRBD1 (5 bases). The germline V and J ends were trimmed by 4 bases and 5 bases, with 17 bases remaining between them. Germline CDR1 reads MNHEY; CDR2 reads SVGAGI. CDR3 length: 15 residues.

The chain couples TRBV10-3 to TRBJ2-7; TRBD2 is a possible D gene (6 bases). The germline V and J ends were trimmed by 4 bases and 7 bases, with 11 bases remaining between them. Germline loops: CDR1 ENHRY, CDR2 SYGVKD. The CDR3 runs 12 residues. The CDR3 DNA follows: TGTGCCATCAGTGGCGAGGGGAGGGAGCAGTACGTC. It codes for CAISGEGREQYV.

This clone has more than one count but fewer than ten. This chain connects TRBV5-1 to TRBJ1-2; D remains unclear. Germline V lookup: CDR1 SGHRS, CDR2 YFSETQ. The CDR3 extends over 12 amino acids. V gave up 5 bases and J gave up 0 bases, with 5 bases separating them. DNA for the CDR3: TGCGCCAGCAGTTTGACTAACTATGGCTACACCTTC. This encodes CASSLTNYGYTF.

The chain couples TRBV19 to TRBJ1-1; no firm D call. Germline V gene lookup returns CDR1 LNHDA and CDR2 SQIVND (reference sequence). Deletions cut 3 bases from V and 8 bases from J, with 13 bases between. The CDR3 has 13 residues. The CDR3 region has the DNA TGTGCCAGTAGTATTACGAGGGTAGACGAAGCTTTCTTT. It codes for CASSITRVDEAFF.

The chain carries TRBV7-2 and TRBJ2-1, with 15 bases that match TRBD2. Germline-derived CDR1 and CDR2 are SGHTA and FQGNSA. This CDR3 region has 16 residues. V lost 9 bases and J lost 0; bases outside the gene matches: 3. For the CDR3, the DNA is TGTGCCAGTGGGACTAGCGGGAGGAGCTCCTACAATGAGCAGTTCTTC. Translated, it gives CASGTSGRSSYNEQFF.

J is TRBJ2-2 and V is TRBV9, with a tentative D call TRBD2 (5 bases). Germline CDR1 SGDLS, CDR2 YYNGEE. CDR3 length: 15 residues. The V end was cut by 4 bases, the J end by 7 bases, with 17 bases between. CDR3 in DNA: TGTGCCAGCAGCCCCGAGGGAGTGAAGGGCGGGGAGCTGTTTTTT. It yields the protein CASSPEGVKGGELFF.

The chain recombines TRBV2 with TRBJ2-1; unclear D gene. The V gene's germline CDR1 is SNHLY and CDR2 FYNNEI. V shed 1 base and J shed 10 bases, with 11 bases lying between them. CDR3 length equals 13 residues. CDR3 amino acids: CASSEGARIEQFF. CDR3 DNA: TGTGCCAGCAGTGAAGGGGCACGGATAGAGCAGTTCTTC.

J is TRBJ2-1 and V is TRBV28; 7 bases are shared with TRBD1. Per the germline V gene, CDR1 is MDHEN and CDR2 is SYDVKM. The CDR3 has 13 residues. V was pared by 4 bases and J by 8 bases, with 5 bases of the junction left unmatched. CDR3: CASSWTGIDEQFF. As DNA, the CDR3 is TGTGCCAGCAGTTGGACAGGTATCGATGAGCAGTTCTTC.

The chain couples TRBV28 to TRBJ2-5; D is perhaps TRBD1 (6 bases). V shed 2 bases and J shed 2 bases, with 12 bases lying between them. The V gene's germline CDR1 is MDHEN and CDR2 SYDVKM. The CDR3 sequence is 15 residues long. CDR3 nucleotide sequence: TGTGCCAGCAGTTTAGGGACACTTAGTCAAGAGACCCAGTACTTC. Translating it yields CASSLGTLSQETQYF.

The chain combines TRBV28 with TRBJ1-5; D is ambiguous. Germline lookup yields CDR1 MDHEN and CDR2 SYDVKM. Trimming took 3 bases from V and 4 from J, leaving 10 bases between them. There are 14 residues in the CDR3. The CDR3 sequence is CASSFGGFNQPQHF. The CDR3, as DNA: TGTGCCAGCAGTTTTGGAGGTTTTAATCAGCCCCAGCATTTT.

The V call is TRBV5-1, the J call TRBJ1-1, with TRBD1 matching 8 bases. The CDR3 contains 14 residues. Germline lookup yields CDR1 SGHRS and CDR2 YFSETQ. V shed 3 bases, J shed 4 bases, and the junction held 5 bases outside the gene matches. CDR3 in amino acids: CASSSLTGGTEAFF. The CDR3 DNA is TGCGCCAGCAGCTCACTAACAGGGGGCACTGAAGCTTTCTTT.

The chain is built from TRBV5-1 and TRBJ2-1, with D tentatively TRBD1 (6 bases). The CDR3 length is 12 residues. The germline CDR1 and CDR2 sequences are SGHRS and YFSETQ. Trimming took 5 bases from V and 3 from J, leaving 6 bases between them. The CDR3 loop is CASRQGYNEQFF. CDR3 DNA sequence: TGCGCCAGCAGACAGGGCTACAATGAGCAGTTCTTC. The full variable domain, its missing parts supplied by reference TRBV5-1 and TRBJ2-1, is KAGVTQTPRYLIKTRGQQVTLSCSPISGHRSVSWYQQTPGQGLQFLFEYFSETQRNKGNFPGRFSGRQFSNSRSEMNVSTLELGDSALYLCASRQGYNEQFFGPGTRLTVL.

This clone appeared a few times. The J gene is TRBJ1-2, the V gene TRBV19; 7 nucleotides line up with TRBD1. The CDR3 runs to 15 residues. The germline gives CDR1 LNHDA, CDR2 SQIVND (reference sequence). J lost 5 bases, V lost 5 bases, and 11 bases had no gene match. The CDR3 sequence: CASSLLRDSVYGYTF. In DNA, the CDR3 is TGTGCCAGTAGTCTCCTCAGGGACAGTGTATATGGCTACACCTTC.